This T cell receptor beta chain stems from a study of CD8 T cells in Susac syndrome. CDR1 is SGDLS and CDR2 is YYNGEE in the germline V gene. The CDR3 has 14 residues. V dropped 0 bases and J dropped 6; count of bases not matched to a gene: 2. Sequencing of TCR beta drew on CD8+ and CD4+ T cells from blood. TEMRA cells were FACS-enriched and CD8+ and CD4+ T cells negatively isolated. As regards this clonotype: No antigen is known for it.

Reverse transcription used roughly 0.5 to 1 ug RNA and random hexamers. An immunoSEQ multiplex PCR generated amplified TCR beta CDR3 products spanning 54 Vbeta and 13 Jbeta. TCRdb re-called the immunoSEQ multiplex PCR reads with MiXCR, one entry per CDR3 protein. The repertoire consists of more than 250,000 distinct CDR3 sequences, with 90% to 95% occurring once and the leading ten covering over 0.065%. Study-level results: A relatively small number of individuals underwent TCR sequencing and HLA analysis.

The rearrangement links TRBV9 to TRBJ2-3, with 9 nucleotides matching TRBD1. This sequence originates from a human donor with multiple sclerosis. Material for sequencing was CD4+ T cells from PBMCs. In DNA, the CDR3 is TGTGCCAGCAGCGTAGTAGGACAGGGGGATACGCAGTATTTT. Translation gives CASSVVGQGDTQYF. Drawing the rest from reference TRBV9 and TRBJ2-3, the complete variable domain is DSGVTQTPKHLITATGQRVTLRCSPRSGDLSVYWYQQSLDQGLQFLIQYYNGEERAKGNILERFSAQQFPDLHSELNLSSLELGDSALYFCASSVVGQGDTQYFGPGTRLTVL.